This T cell receptor (beta chain) was found in a study of post-analysis software for immune sequencing data (dated by TCRdb to about 2015). With regard to the full study: The recorded disease courses included relapsing-remitting, secondary progressive and progressive-relapsing multiple sclerosis, and some patients had no subtype annotation. The patient repertoires were set against around ten previously published healthy control repertoires from donors whose ages ranged from roughly 6 to 27 years. A subset of samples was prepared in parallel using single-end sample barcoding, then pooled and co-amplified after Illumina adapter ligation.

From the cysteine up to the phenylalanine, the CDR3 has a length of 17 residues. Only the CDR3 part of the read is kept: 51 bases, read in frame from the first base. Taken from the germline V gene, the CDR1 and CDR2 loops are SGHDN and FVKESK. The method was PCR. The data were produced on an Illumina HiSeq 2500. To reduce PCR and sequencing biases, unique molecular identifiers were incorporated into the TCR beta cDNA libraries. Every 1 to 10 million input T cells yielded approximately 500,000 cDNA molecules, meaning each molecule approximated one T cell. The patient libraries were prepared and sequenced with the same protocol used for the earlier healthy control dataset. Samples belonging to the same batch were prepared together, multiplexed and sequenced on a shared HiSeq lane. The original pipeline was this. MIGEC was used to process the raw barcoded reads, and molecular identifier groups with only a single read were discarded before consensus assembly and CDR3 extraction. VDJtools was used for post-analysis of the clonotype tables, with diversity normalized by down-sampling every dataset to the smallest sample size. To correct batch-related cross-sample contamination, repertoire overlap clustering matched CDR3 amino acid sequences but not nucleotide sequences. TCRdb passed the public sequencing reads through fastp at Q25 and MiXCR, retaining productive beta sequences. CDR3 protein sequences are deduplicated, and each keeps its most common genes and DNA. These V and J calls are TCRdb output, not the study's own analysis. The sample table lists hundreds of thousands of distinct CDR3 sequences, approximately 59% of them with a count of one. Roughly 12% of the sample goes to the ten largest clones.

Comment on this clonotype: Its specific antigen is unknown. The junction departs from germline at one end; a sequencing error may be responsible.

Beyond this particular receptor, the publication reports: Direct clustering with F measure revealed strong co-clustering of samples prepared in the same batch, which led to a batch-effect correction. The multiple sclerosis patient group was slightly younger than the control group. Patients showed significantly higher frequencies than controls for a few TRBV segments, among them TRBV5-6, TRBV5-1 and TRBV20-1. Multiple sclerosis patients had significantly lower normalized Chao1 diversity than controls, a result that suggests substantial peripheral T-cell clonal expansion.

TCR beta repertoires were profiled from peripheral blood of roughly 13 young patients with multiple sclerosis to demonstrate the VDJtools post-analysis software. The multiple sclerosis patients were children and adolescents ranging in age from roughly 6 to 15 years. This clonotype was sampled from a girl aged 2 to 10 with multiple sclerosis. Sequencing was carried out using blood. The rearrangement joined TRBV14 to TRBJ2-3; the D gene is perhaps TRBD1 or TRBD2, each of them matching over 6 bases. The nucleotides are TGTGCCGGCAGCCGCCTTCGAGAGGGGGGTAAGGAGGATACGCAGTATTTT. Translated, it reads CAGSRLREGGKEDTQYF. The CDR3 plus the reference TRBV14 and TRBJ2-3 genes for the other parts give the full variable domain: EAGVTQFPSHSVIEKGQTVTLRCDPISGHDNLYWYRRVMGKEIKFLLHFVKESKQDESGMPNNRFLAERTGGTYSTLKVQPAELEDSGVYFCAGSRLREGGKEDTQYFGPGTRLTVL.